This TCR beta chain was recovered during a study of vaccination and CD4 T cells after COVID-19. Study background: Median time from COVID diagnosis to post-COVID sampling was roughly 13 weeks (35 to 161).

TCRdb re-called the PCR reads with MiXCR, one entry per CDR3 protein. The sample holds some 21,000 distinct CDR3 sequences; about 57% are singletons and the top ten take 0.8% to 1%. Trimming shortened V by 4 bases and J by 3 bases, and 15 bases separated the two germline ends. This CDR3 has 16 residues. Germline V CDR1 and CDR2: SGHAT, FQNNGV. Source: CD4+ T cells from blood, taken before SARS-CoV-2 vaccination. The clonotype originates from a human donor who had recovered from COVID-19. The chain is built from TRBV11-2 and TRBJ2-2; D might be TRBD1 (6 bases). The CDR3 DNA follows: TGTGCCAGCAGCTCCCGAGGGGGTGCGTACACCGGGGAGCTGTTTTTT. This codes for CASSSRGGAYTGELFF.